The 29 T cell receptor beta chains below all came from one sample that was sequenced in a study of T cell changes during pregnancy in multiple sclerosis. The data were produced by immunoSEQ multiplex PCR, yet TCRdb's version contains in-frame clones alone and is incomplete. The profile covers approximately 100,000 clones, with 85% to 95% appearing a single time and around 1.5% taken by the ten largest. Sequencing was performed on peripheral blood, taken after pregnancy. These receptors all stem from a female donor with multiple sclerosis, enrolled in a pregnancy study.

The CDR3: CAISADLAGELFF. DNA of the CDR3: TGTGCCATCAGTGCCGACTTAGCCGGGGAGCTGTTTTTT. V gene TRBV10-3 combines with J gene TRBJ2-2; no definite D call. CDR3 length equals 13 residues. The germline V and J ends were trimmed by 4 bases and 6 bases, with 9 bases remaining between them. Per the germline V gene, CDR1 is ENHRY and CDR2 is SYGVKD.

This chain connects TRBV5-1 to TRBJ2-3; D is unclear. The CDR3 length is 15 residues. In germline, CDR1 is SGHRS, CDR2 YFSETQ. Trimming pared 0 bases from V and 0 bases from J, leaving 8 bases between. CDR3 DNA sequence: TGCGCCAGCAGCTTGGAGAGCGCAAGCACAGATACGCAGTATTTT. Residues: CASSLESASTDTQYF.

The rearrangement uses TRBV30 and TRBJ2-7; D may be TRBD1 (6 bases). The CDR3 runs to 14 residues. The germline gives CDR1 GTSNPN, CDR2 SVGIG (reference sequence). V dropped 4 bases and J dropped 1 base, with 14 bases sitting between them. The CDR3 region has the DNA TGTGCCTGGAACCAGGGGATAGGGTCCTACGAGCAGTACTTC. Protein sequence: CAWNQGIGSYEQYF.

The chain has TRBV5-1 and TRBJ2-2; a possible D gene is TRBD2 (5 bases). The CDR3 extends over 16 amino acids. V was shortened by 4 bases and J by 0 bases, with 13 bases between the two germline ends. Germline V lookup: CDR1 SGHRS, CDR2 YFSETQ. CDR3 DNA: TGCGCCAGCAGCCAGCTAGCTGGACCGAACACCGGGGAGCTGTTTTTT. Amino acids: CASSQLAGPNTGELFF.

The gene calls are TRBV10-3 and TRBJ2-5, with TRBD1 matching over 9 bases. The CDR3 sequence is 14 residues long. V lost 6 bases, J lost 2 bases, and 4 bases stayed unmatched. CDR1 and CDR2 (germline): ENHRY, SYGVKD. CDR3 protein: CAIRPGQGQETQYF. The CDR3 bases are TGTGCCATCAGGCCCGGACAGGGGCAAGAGACCCAGTACTTC.

The genes are TRBV7-9 and TRBJ1-5; TRBD1 aligns across 8 bases. Germline lookup yields CDR1 SEHNR and CDR2 FQNEAQ (reference sequence). J was trimmed by 3 bases and V by 5 bases; bases with no gene match: 12. The CDR3 is 17 amino acids. CDR3 in DNA: TGTGCCAGCAGCCCCAACTCCGGACAGGGCTACAATCAGCCCCAGCATTTT. Residues: CASSPNSGQGYNQPQHF.

The rearrangement links TRBV13 to TRBJ2-3, with 10 bases identical to TRBD2. V lost 2 bases, J lost 2 bases, and 4 bases stayed unmatched. There are 16 residues in the CDR3. The V gene's germline CDR1 is PRHDT and CDR2 FYEKMQ (reference sequence). The DNA for the CDR3 is TGTGCCAGCAGCTTAAGTAGCGGGGGGCCCACAGATACGCAGTATTTT. It encodes CASSLSSGGPTDTQYF.

The gene calls are TRBV30 and TRBJ1-4; D is unresolved. The CDR3 spans 13 residues. Germline CDR1 GTSNPN, CDR2 SVGIG (reference sequence). Trimming pared 5 bases from V and 7 bases from J, leaving 14 bases between. CDR3 sequence reads: CAWARQRVEKLFF. In nucleotides, the CDR3 is TGTGCCTGGGCCCGCCAGAGGGTTGAAAAACTGTTTTTT.

The chain employs TRBV10-3 and TRBJ1-1, with D perhaps matching TRBD1 (5 bases). Germline lookup yields CDR1 ENHRY and CDR2 SYGVKD. Trimming took off 8 bases at V and 0 bases at J, with 19 bases between the two ends. This CDR3 has 16 residues. Written as DNA, the CDR3 is TGTGCCATCGGGGCCCGGAGTATTACAATGAACACTGAAGCTTTCTTT. Its protein is CAIGARSITMNTEAFF.

This sequence joins TRBV2 and TRBJ2-5, with D possibly matching TRBD1 (5 bases). Per germline, CDR1 SNHLY and CDR2 FYNNEI. The CDR3 is 12 amino acids. Deletions cut 8 bases from V and 2 bases from J, with 9 bases between. CDR3: CASQGDQETQYF. The CDR3 bases are TGTGCCAGCCAAGGGGATCAAGAGACCCAGTACTTC.

The chain recombines TRBV28 with TRBJ1-3; 8 bases match TRBD1. The germline gives CDR1 MDHEN, CDR2 SYDVKM. Germline trimming cut 5 bases from V and 0 bases from J; bases unmatched to any gene: 3. This CDR3 is built from 15 residues. This chain's CDR3 is CASSTGGYSGNTIYF. In DNA, the CDR3 is TGTGCCAGCAGTACAGGGGGGTACTCTGGAAACACCATATATTTT. The complete variable domain, with remaining parts taken from reference TRBV28 and TRBJ1-3, reads DVKVTQSSRYLVKRTGEKVFLECVQDMDHENMFWYRQDPGLGLRLIYFSYDVKMKEKGDIPEGYSVSREKKERFSLILESASTNQTSMYLCASSTGGYSGNTIYFGEGSWLTVV.

V usage is TRBV19 and J usage is TRBJ1-2; TRBD1 aligns across 12 bases. In germline, CDR1 is LNHDA, CDR2 SQIVND (reference sequence). The CDR3 totals 15 residues. V was pared by 5 bases and J by 3 bases, with 4 bases of the junction left unmatched. Here the CDR3 DNA reads TGTGCCAGTAGTCGGGGACAGGGGGCTGACTATGGCTACACCTTC. It specifies CASSRGQGADYGYTF.

This chain links TRBV7-2 with TRBJ2-7, with D hard to call. Trimming took 1 base from V and 0 from J, leaving 7 bases between them. The length of the CDR3 is 14 residues. CDR1 is SGHTA, CDR2 FQGNSA, per germline. The CDR3 loop is CASSLVRSSYEQYF. CDR3 coding DNA: TGTGCCAGCAGCTTAGTTCGGAGCTCCTACGAGCAGTACTTC.

The rearrangement uses TRBV30 and TRBJ2-2; 7 bases line up with TRBD1. The CDR3 covers 17 residues. Germline V CDR1 and CDR2: GTSNPN, SVGIG (reference sequence). V was pared by 2 bases and J by 5 bases, with 14 bases of the junction left unmatched. CDR3 in DNA: TGTGCCTGGAGTCTACGCAGGACAGGCACGAGGACCGGGGAGCTGTTTTTT. This codes for CAWSLRRTGTRTGELFF.

This chain joins TRBV30 and TRBJ2-1; TRBD2 aligns across 13 bases. The CDR3 is 19 amino acids. Germline loops: CDR1 GTSNPN, CDR2 SVGIG (reference sequence). Trimming cost V 3 bases and J 8 bases; bases outside gene matches: 19. The CDR3 spells CAWSPELAGGPKSAYEQFF. The CDR3 DNA reads as TGTGCCTGGAGCCCCGAACTAGCGGGAGGGCCAAAAAGTGCGTATGAGCAGTTCTTC.

The rearrangement joins TRBV19 to TRBJ2-2, with 8 bases matching TRBD2. The junction had 14 bases not matched to a gene; V was cut back by 7 bases and J by 7 bases. Germline V gene lookup returns CDR1 LNHDA and CDR2 SQIVND (reference sequence). This CDR3 has 16 residues. The CDR3 DNA reads TGTGCCAGTACCCTACTTCCGGGACTAGGTATCGGGGAGCTGTTTTTT. This codes for CASTLLPGLGIGELFF.

V gene TRBV6-1 combines with J gene TRBJ1-2; weak D call: TRBD1 (5 bases). The CDR3 contains 13 residues. V was clipped by 4 bases and J by 0 bases, with 6 bases between them. Germline V CDR1 and CDR2: MNHNS, SASEGT. Here the CDR3 reads CASSVTANYGYTF. DNA of the CDR3: TGTGCCAGCAGTGTGACAGCTAACTATGGCTACACCTTC.

The CDR3 protein is CASSPKDRGHGNTIYF. CDR3 coding DNA: TGTGCCAGCAGCCCGAAGGACAGGGGGCACGGAAACACCATATATTTT. The J gene is TRBJ1-3, the V gene TRBV7-9, with 11 nucleotides matching TRBD1. The V gene end was trimmed by 5 bases and the J gene end by 4 bases; junction bases not matched to a gene: 7. There are 16 residues in the CDR3. Germline lookup yields CDR1 SEHNR and CDR2 FQNEAQ (reference sequence).

The chain has TRBV5-1 and TRBJ2-7, with TRBD1 matching over 7 bases. CDR3 length equals 14 residues. In germline, CDR1 is SGHRS, CDR2 YFSETQ. Trimming took 2 bases from V and 4 from J; bases not matched to a gene: 6. CDR3 nucleotides: TGCGCCAGCAGCTTCCGGGACAGACTATACGAGCAGTACTTC. This encodes CASSFRDRLYEQYF. The full variable domain, in which reference TRBV5-1 and TRBJ2-7 provide the parts outside the CDR3, is KAGVTQTPRYLIKTRGQQVTLSCSPISGHRSVSWYQQTPGQGLQFLFEYFSETQRNKGNFPGRFSGRQFSNSRSEMNVSTLELGDSALYLCASSFRDRLYEQYFGPGTRLTVT.

The chain uses TRBV28 and TRBJ1-2, with D possibly being TRBD1 (6 bases). The CDR3 is made up of 16 amino acids. Germline V lookup: CDR1 MDHEN, CDR2 SYDVKM. The germline V and J ends were trimmed by 2 bases and 1 base, with 14 bases remaining between them. Here the CDR3 reads CASSLGVGQINYGYTF. CDR3 bases: TGTGCCAGCAGTTTAGGCGTTGGACAGATTAACTATGGCTACACCTTC.

V gene TRBV5-6 combines with J gene TRBJ2-7; 8 bases map to TRBD1. Germline assignment: CDR1 SGHDT and CDR2 YYEEEE. V lost 5 bases, J lost 7 bases, and 5 bases stayed unmatched. This CDR3 region has 12 residues. The CDR3 protein is CASRQGAREQYF. The CDR3 DNA sequence: TGTGCCAGCAGGCAGGGGGCGCGTGAGCAGTACTTC.

The CDR3 spells CASSLNQETQYF. The CDR3 DNA reads as TGTGCCAGCAGCTTAAATCAGGAGACCCAGTACTTC. V is TRBV7-9 and J is TRBJ2-5; no firm D call. V lost 2 bases and J 5 bases, leaving 6 bases between the germline ends. The CDR3 spans 12 residues. CDR1 and CDR2 from the germline V gene are SEHNR and FQNEAQ (reference sequence).

The CDR3 here is CASSYPTGGTGELFF. CDR3 DNA: TGTGCCAGCAGTTACCCCACCGGGGGCACCGGGGAGCTGTTTTTT. The chain links TRBV6-6 to TRBJ2-2, with TRBD2 as a possible D gene (6 bases). Germline V CDR1 and CDR2: MNHNY, SVGAGI (reference sequence). There are 15 residues in the CDR3. V gave up 2 bases and J gave up 4 bases, with 11 bases separating them.

The V call is TRBV6-5, the J call TRBJ1-2; 8 nucleotides align to TRBD1. The V segment lost 4 bases and the J segment 6 bases; nucleotides outside the gene matches: 7. Germline V gives CDR1 MNHEY, CDR2 SVGAGI. The CDR3 has 14 amino acids. The CDR3 coding sequence is TGTGCCAGCAGTTCGCCAGGGGGCAAGAATGGCTACACCTTC. Residues: CASSSPGGKNGYTF.

The chain carries TRBV2 and TRBJ1-2; 9 nucleotides line up with TRBD1. Germline CDR1 is SNHLY and CDR2 is FYNNEI. This CDR3 spans 14 amino acids. Unmatched junction bases numbered 2, after V lost 6 bases and J lost 0 bases. The CDR3 spells CASSDRGSNYGYTF. The CDR3 DNA sequence: TGTGCCAGCAGCGACAGGGGGTCTAACTATGGCTACACCTTC.

This clone was seen once. The V gene is TRBV6-5, the J gene TRBJ2-7; 8 bases map to TRBD2. The CDR3 has 14 residues. Germline V gene data show CDR1 as MNHEY and CDR2 as SVGAGI. J gave up 5 bases and V 7 bases, and 10 bases lay outside the gene matches. DNA for the CDR3: TGTGCCAGCAAGCCTCAATCGGGGGGGAACGAGCAGTACTTC. Residues: CASKPQSGGNEQYF.

This rearrangement joins TRBV19 to TRBJ2-7, with a weak D call TRBD2 (5 bases). V lost 3 bases, J lost 2 bases, and 11 bases lay in between. CDR3 size: 14 residues. Germline V gene data show CDR1 as LNHDA and CDR2 as SQIVND (reference sequence). The DNA of the CDR3 is TGTGCCAGTAGTATCGCTAGGGAGACCTACGAGCAGTACTTC. This sequence encodes CASSIARETYEQYF.

The V call is TRBV13, the J call TRBJ2-3, with 11 bases aligning to TRBD2. Germline values: CDR1 PRHDT, CDR2 FYEKMQ (reference sequence). Trimming at V came to 5 bases and at J to 6 bases, leaving 10 bases not matched to a gene. This CDR3 spans 16 amino acids. The CDR3 loop reads CASSITSGGPGDTQYF. CDR3 bases: TGTGCCAGCAGCATCACTAGCGGGGGCCCCGGGGATACGCAGTATTTT.

This clone was found a few times. The chain carries TRBV5-4 and TRBJ1-2, with TRBD1 matching over 12 bases. Trimming at V came to 4 bases and at J to 5 bases, leaving 9 bases not matched to a gene. The CDR3 runs 16 residues. The germline CDR1 and CDR2 sequences are SGHNT and YYREEE (reference sequence). The DNA of the CDR3 is TGTGCCAGCAGCCACGGCCGGGACAGGGGGCAATATGGCTACACCTTC. It codes for CASSHGRDRGQYGYTF.